These 10 T cell receptor beta chains came from one sample sequenced in a study of blood T cell repertoires in COVID-19. TCRdb's copy holds only in-frame clones and misses some; the assay was immunoSEQ multiplex PCR. The sample consists of under 350,000 clones, about 86% of them appearing once. The sequenced sample was PBMCs or T cells enriched from blood (not recorded which). The source is a woman in her thirties or forties with acute COVID-19.

The rearrangement uses TRBV28 and TRBJ1-1, with D maybe TRBD1 (6 bases). V lost 3 bases and J lost 0, with 17 bases in between. Germline loops: CDR1 MDHEN, CDR2 SYDVKM. The CDR3 spans 17 residues. The CDR3: CASSFIGRGLMNTEAFF. The CDR3 DNA reads TGTGCCAGCAGTTTTATCGGCAGGGGACTAATGAACACTGAAGCTTTCTTT.

The chain carries TRBV11-3 and TRBJ2-5; 8 nucleotides match TRBD1. The CDR3 spans 19 residues. The V gene's germline CDR1 is SGHNT and CDR2 YENEEA. The J segment lost 0 bases and the V segment lost 1 base, leaving 13 bases of the junction unmatched. CDR3 protein: CASSLGGALGQGHQETQYF. The CDR3 DNA is TGTGCCAGCAGCTTAGGAGGCGCCCTTGGACAGGGCCACCAAGAGACCCAGTACTTC.

This chain joins TRBV6-5 and TRBJ2-7; TRBD2 matches at 8 bases. Per germline, CDR1 MNHEY and CDR2 SVGAGI. CDR3 size: 14 residues. The ends lost 6 bases at V and 0 bases at J; junction bases unmatched: 4. CDR3 DNA sequence: TGTGCCAGCAGCCGGAGCGGGAGCTCCTACGAGCAGTACTTC. It codes for CASSRSGSSYEQYF.

The rearrangement joins TRBV18 to TRBJ1-3; unclear D gene. The V gene lost 2 bases and the J gene lost 6 bases, with 11 bases spanning the gap. Germline CDR1 and CDR2: KGHSH and LQKENI. CDR3 length equals 14 residues. CDR3 nucleotides: TGTGCCAGCTCACCAGGAAGGGAGGAAAACACCATATATTTT. Translated: CASSPGREENTIYF.

The chain uses TRBV28 and TRBJ1-4, with D possibly TRBD1 on 6 matching bases. Between the trimmed V and J ends, which lost 5 bases and 0 bases, there was a span of 10 bases. Germline V gene lookup returns CDR1 MDHEN and CDR2 SYDVKM. CDR3 size: 15 residues. CDR3 loop: CASSQRQATNEKLFF. The CDR3 region has the DNA TGTGCCAGCAGTCAACGACAGGCAACTAATGAAAAACTGTTTTTT.

V gene TRBV19 combines with J gene TRBJ1-2, with D possibly matching TRBD1 (5 bases). CDR1 and CDR2 from the germline V gene are LNHDA and SQIVND (reference sequence). V gave up 2 bases and J gave up 1 base, with 14 bases separating them. The CDR3 runs 16 residues. The CDR3: CASSITGSGGNYGYTF. The DNA of the CDR3 is TGTGCCAGTAGTATAACAGGTAGCGGCGGTAACTATGGCTACACCTTC.

The chain employs TRBV4-3 and TRBJ1-4, with D unclear. The CDR3 contains 15 residues. The V gene's germline CDR1 is LGHNA and CDR2 YSLEER. Deletions cut 0 bases from V and 4 bases from J, with 9 bases between. CDR3 coding DNA: TGCGCCAGCAGCCAAGACTCCGCGGGTAATGAAAAACTGTTTTTT. Protein: CASSQDSAGNEKLFF.

The chain uses TRBV12-3 or TRBV12-4 and TRBJ2-7, with TRBD2 matching over 8 bases. The CDR3 consists of 11 residues. V lost 11 bases to trimming and J lost 2 bases; unmatched junction nucleotides: 2. CDR3 residues: CASGGAYEQYF. The CDR3 coding sequence is TGTGCCTCGGGGGGGGCCTACGAGCAGTACTTC.

The chain links TRBV3-1 (or the pseudogene TRBV3-2) to TRBJ1-3; no reliable D call. The V end lost 4 bases, the J end lost 0 bases, and 10 bases lay between the germline ends. Germline loops: CDR1 LGHDT, CDR2 YNNKEL (reference sequence). This CDR3 has 15 amino acids. The CDR3 reads CASSPTVASGNTIYF. DNA of the CDR3: TGTGCCAGCAGCCCTACAGTGGCCTCTGGAAACACCATATATTTT.

The chain links TRBV4-3 to TRBJ1-1, with a weak D call TRBD1 (5 bases). The V end was cut by 3 bases, the J end by 5 bases, with 7 bases between. Germline V CDR1 and CDR2: LGHNA, YSLEER. The length of the CDR3 is 12 residues. The CDR3 loop is CASSHHRTEAFF. DNA for the CDR3: TGCGCCAGCAGCCACCACAGGACTGAAGCTTTCTTT.